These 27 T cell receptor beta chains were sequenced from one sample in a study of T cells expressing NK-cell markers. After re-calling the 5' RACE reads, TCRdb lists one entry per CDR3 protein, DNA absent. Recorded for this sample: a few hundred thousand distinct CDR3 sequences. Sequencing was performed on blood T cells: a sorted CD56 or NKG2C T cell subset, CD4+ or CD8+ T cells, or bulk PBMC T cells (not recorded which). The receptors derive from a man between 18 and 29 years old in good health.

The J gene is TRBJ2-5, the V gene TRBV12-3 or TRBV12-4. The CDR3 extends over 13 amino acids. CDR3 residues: CASSLADGPTQYF.

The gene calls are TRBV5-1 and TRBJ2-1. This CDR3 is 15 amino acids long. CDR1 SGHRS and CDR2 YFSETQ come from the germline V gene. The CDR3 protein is CASSLYDSSYNEQFF.

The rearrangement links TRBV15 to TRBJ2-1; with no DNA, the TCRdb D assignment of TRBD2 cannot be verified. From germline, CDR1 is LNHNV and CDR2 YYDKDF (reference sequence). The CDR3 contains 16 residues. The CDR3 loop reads CATNTILGGSTNEQFF. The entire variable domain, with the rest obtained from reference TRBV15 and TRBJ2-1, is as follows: DAMVIQNPRYQVTQFGKPVTLSCSQTLNHNVMYWYQQKSSQAPKLLFHYYDKDFNNEADTPDNFQSRRPNTSFCFLDIRSPGLGDTAMYLCATNTILGGSTNEQFFGPGTRLTVL.

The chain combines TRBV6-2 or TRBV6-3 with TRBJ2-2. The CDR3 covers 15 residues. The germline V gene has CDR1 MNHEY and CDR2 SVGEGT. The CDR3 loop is CASSYSNSGTGELFF.

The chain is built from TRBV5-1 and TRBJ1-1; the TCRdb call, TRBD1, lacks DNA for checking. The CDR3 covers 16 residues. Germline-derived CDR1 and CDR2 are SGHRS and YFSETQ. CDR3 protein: CASSLIGKGQGGGAFF. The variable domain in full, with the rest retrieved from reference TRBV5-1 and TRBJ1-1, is KAGVTQTPRYLIKTRGQQVTLSCSPISGHRSVSWYQQTPGQGLQFLFEYFSETQRNKGNFPGRFSGRQFSNSRSEMNVSTLELGDSALYLCASSLIGKGQGGGAFFGQGTRLTVV.

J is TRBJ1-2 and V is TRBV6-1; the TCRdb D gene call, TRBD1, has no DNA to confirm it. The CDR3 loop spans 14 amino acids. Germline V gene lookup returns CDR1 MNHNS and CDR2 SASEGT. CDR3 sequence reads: CASLPPGGAYGYTF.

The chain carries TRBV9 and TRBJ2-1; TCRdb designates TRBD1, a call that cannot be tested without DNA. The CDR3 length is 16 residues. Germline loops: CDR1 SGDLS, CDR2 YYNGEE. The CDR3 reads CASSHPRAGEGNEQFF.

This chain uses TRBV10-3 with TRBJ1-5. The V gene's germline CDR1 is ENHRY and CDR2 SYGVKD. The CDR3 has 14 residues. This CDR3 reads CAISELDSNQPQHF.

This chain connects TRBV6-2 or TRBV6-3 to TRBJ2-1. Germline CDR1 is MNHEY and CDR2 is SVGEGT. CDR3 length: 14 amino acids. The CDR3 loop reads CASSYEPIQDEQFF.

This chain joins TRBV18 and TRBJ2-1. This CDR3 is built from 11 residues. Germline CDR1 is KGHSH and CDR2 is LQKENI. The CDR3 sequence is CASSFMDEQFF. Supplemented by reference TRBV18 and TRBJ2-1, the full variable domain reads NAGVMQNPRHLVRRRGQEARLRCSPMKGHSHVYWYRQLPEEGLKFMVYLQKENIIDESGMPKERFSAEFPKEGPSILRIQQVVRGDSAAYFCASSFMDEQFFGPGTRLTVL.

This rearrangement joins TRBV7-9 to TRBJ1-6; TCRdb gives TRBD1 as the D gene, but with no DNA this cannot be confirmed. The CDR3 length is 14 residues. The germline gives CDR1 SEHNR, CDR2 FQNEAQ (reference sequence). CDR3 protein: CASNQGTGNSPLHF.

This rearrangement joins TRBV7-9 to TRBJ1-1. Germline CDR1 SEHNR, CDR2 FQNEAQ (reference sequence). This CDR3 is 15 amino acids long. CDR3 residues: CASSLVGGSNTEAFF.

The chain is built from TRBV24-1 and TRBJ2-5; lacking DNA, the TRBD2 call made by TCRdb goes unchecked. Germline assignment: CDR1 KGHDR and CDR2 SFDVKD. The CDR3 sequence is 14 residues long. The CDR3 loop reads CATSDGWEEETQYF.

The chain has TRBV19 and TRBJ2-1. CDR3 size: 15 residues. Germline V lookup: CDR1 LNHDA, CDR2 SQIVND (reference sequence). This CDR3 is CASSIGQVVNNEQFF.

CDR3: CASKTGIITSTDTQYF. The chain combines TRBV2 with TRBJ2-3. CDR1 is SNHLY and CDR2 is FYNNEI in the germline V gene. The CDR3 is 16 amino acids.

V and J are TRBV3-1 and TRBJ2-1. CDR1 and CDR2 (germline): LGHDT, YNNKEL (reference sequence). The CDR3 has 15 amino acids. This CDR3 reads CASSRQSDPRDEQFF.

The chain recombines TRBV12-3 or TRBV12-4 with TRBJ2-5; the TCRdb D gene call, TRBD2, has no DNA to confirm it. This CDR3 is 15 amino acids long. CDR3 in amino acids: CASSNYGTWVGTQYF.

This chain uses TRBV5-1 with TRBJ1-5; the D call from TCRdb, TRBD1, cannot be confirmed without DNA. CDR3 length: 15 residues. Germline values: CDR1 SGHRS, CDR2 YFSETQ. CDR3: CASSPRTGPNQPQHF.

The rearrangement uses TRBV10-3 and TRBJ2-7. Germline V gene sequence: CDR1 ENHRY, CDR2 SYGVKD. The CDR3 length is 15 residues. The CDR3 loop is CAISEERTAAYEQYF.

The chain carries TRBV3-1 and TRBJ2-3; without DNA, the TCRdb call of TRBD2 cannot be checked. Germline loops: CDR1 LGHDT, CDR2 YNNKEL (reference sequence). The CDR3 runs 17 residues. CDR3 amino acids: CASSQDRHTRAGNTQYF.

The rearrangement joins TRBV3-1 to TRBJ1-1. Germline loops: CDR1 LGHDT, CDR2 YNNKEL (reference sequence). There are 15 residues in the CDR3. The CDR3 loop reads CASSQDKGPVTEAFF.

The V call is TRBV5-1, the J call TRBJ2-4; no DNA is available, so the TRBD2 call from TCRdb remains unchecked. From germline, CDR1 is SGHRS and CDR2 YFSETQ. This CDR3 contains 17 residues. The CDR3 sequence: CASSLAYGEFSKNIQYF.

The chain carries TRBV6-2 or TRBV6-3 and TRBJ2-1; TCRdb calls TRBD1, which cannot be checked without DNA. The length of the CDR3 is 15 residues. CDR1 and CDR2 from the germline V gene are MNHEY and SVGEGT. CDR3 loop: CASRAGELGDNEQFF.

CDR3 sequence reads: CASSFRGSGHQETQYF. The genes are TRBV7-9 and TRBJ2-5; TCRdb proposes TRBD2, but this gene call is untestable without DNA. Germline V gene data show CDR1 as SEHNR and CDR2 as FQNEAQ (reference sequence). CDR3 length: 16 amino acids.

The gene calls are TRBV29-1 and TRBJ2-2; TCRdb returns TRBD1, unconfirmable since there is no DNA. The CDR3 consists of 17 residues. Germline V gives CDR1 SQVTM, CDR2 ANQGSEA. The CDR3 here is CSGLHNVPGHYTGELFF.

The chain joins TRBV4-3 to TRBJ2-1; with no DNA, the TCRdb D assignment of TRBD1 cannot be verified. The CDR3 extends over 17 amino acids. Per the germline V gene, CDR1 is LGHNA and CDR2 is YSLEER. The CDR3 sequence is CASSHLLGGESSNEQFF.

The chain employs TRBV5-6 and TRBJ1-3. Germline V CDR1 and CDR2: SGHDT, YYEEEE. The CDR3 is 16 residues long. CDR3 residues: CASSLFTSYSGNTIYF.